The 12 T cell receptor beta chains listed next were all sequenced from one sample in a study of T cell responses to AZD1222 COVID-19 vaccine. The repertoire was sequenced with immunoSEQ multiplex PCR; TCRdb's copy has only in-frame clones and lacks some. The profile shows approximately 110,000 clones, approximately 85% of them singletons. Sequenced here: peripheral blood, sampled 28 days after the second AZD1222 dose. Every receptor here comes from an adult who received the AZD1222 COVID-19 vaccine.

The rearrangement links TRBV19 to TRBJ1-5, with 9 nucleotides matching TRBD1. J was trimmed by 7 bases and V by 10 bases; bases with no gene match: 5. CDR3 size: 12 residues. CDR1 is LNHDA, CDR2 SQIVND, per germline (reference sequence). This chain's CDR3 is CAIGTGSQPQHF. The DNA for the CDR3 is TGTGCCATCGGGACAGGGTCGCAGCCCCAGCATTTT.

This chain connects TRBV6-5 to TRBJ1-2; possible D gene TRBD1, 5 bases. Trimming pared 8 bases from V and 7 bases from J, leaving 11 bases between. Germline V gene lookup returns CDR1 MNHEY and CDR2 SVGAGI. CDR3 length: 11 amino acids. CDR3 sequence reads: CASQGQFGYTF. As DNA, the CDR3 is TGTGCCAGCCAGGGTCAGTTTGGCTACACCTTC.

In its sample, this clone was seen once. In DNA, the CDR3 is TGTGCCAGCAAGCGTAGTGAAGAGGGCGGCACTGAAGCTTTCTTT. It encodes CASKRSEEGGTEAFF. The chain couples TRBV9 to TRBJ1-1; D unclear. In germline, CDR1 is SGDLS, CDR2 YYNGEE. This CDR3 region has 15 residues. Trimming pared 6 bases from V and 4 bases from J, leaving 19 bases between. Together with reference TRBV9 and TRBJ1-1, the CDR3 gives the full variable domain: DSGVTQTPKHLITATGQRVTLRCSPRSGDLSVYWYQQSLDQGLQFLIQYYNGEERAKGNILERFSAQQFPDLHSELNLSSLELGDSALYFCASKRSEEGGTEAFFGQGTRLTVV.

The CDR3 DNA is TGTGCCACCGGCGAGGGGTTTGGAGAGAGATTCTTT. Translation: CATGEGFGERFF. The V and J genes are TRBV10-3 and TRBJ1-1; tentatively, D is TRBD1 (5 bases). Trimming took 10 bases from V and 14 from J, leaving 23 bases between them. The CDR3 totals 12 residues. In germline, CDR1 is ENHRY, CDR2 SYGVKD.

The rearrangement links TRBV25-1 to TRBJ1-4; 10 nucleotides align to TRBD1. Per the germline V gene, CDR1 is MGHDK and CDR2 is SYGVNS. This CDR3 is 17 amino acids long. Germline trimming cut 2 bases from V and 2 bases from J; bases unmatched to any gene: 5. CDR3 residues: CASSEHLTGGTNEKLFF. The CDR3 nucleotides read TGTGCCAGCAGTGAACACCTGACAGGGGGCACTAATGAAAAACTGTTTTTT.

The chain combines TRBV7-3 with TRBJ2-1; no definite D call. The germline V gene encodes CDR1 SGHTA and CDR2 FQGTGA. The CDR3 extends over 15 amino acids. V lost 2 bases, J lost 0 bases, and 8 bases lay in between. CDR3 bases: TGTGCCAGCAGCTTATCCGGTAGCTCCTACAATGAGCAGTTCTTC. Its translation is CASSLSGSSYNEQFF. The full variable domain, rest sourced from reference TRBV7-3 and TRBJ2-1, is GAGVSQTPSNKVTEKGKYVELRCDPISGHTALYWYRQSLGQGPEFLIYFQGTGAADDSGLPNDRFFAVRPEGSVSTLKIQRTERGDSAVYLCASSLSGSSYNEQFFGPGTRLTVL.

The chain has TRBV5-4 and TRBJ1-2; D is unresolved. The V and J ends lost 5 bases and 7 bases respectively, with 18 bases between them. CDR1 and CDR2 from the germline V gene are SGHNT and YYREEE (reference sequence). The CDR3 spans 14 residues. The CDR3 sequence: CASRETGGVGGYTF. The CDR3 coding sequence is TGTGCCAGCAGGGAAACGGGCGGGGTAGGTGGCTACACCTTC.

The rearrangement uses TRBV19 and TRBJ2-7; tentative D call: TRBD1 (6 bases). Germline CDR1 is LNHDA and CDR2 is SQIVND (reference sequence). The length of the CDR3 is 13 residues. V lost 5 bases and J lost 7, with 15 bases in between. CDR3 coding DNA: TGTGCCAGTAGTTGGGGACATCCCCAGGAGCAGTACTTC. Translation: CASSWGHPQEQYF.

CDR3 sequence: CASSQDKFDQPQHF. Here the CDR3 DNA reads TGTGCCAGCAGCCAAGATAAATTTGATCAGCCCCAGCATTTT. The chain joins TRBV3-1 (or the pseudogene TRBV3-2) to TRBJ1-5; D gene ambiguous. The CDR3 runs to 14 residues. The germline gives CDR1 LGHDT, CDR2 YNNKEL (reference sequence). Trimming pared 0 bases from V and 5 bases from J, leaving 8 bases between.

The chain combines TRBV14 with TRBJ1-1; D ambiguous. The V gene's germline CDR1 is SGHDN and CDR2 FVKESK. Between the trimmed V and J ends, which lost 3 bases and 3 bases, there was a span of 17 bases. CDR3 size: 16 residues. Here the CDR3 reads CASSQYLLLRDTEAFF. The CDR3 bases are TGTGCCAGCAGCCAGTATCTATTGCTTCGAGACACTGAAGCTTTCTTT. The whole variable domain, remainder taken from reference TRBV14 and TRBJ1-1, is EAGVTQFPSHSVIEKGQTVTLRCDPISGHDNLYWYRRVMGKEIKFLLHFVKESKQDESGMPNNRFLAERTGGTYSTLKVQPAELEDSGVYFCASSQYLLLRDTEAFFGQGTRLTVV.

The chain couples TRBV28 to TRBJ2-5, with D hard to call. This CDR3 has 13 residues. Germline CDR1 and CDR2: MDHEN and SYDVKM. The V end was cut by 5 bases, the J end by 3 bases, with 10 bases between. The CDR3: CASSLWAEETQYF. The CDR3 bases are TGTGCCAGCAGTCTCTGGGCGGAAGAGACCCAGTACTTC.

The chain links TRBV20-1 to TRBJ1-5; no reliable D call. In germline, CDR1 is DFQATT, CDR2 SNEGSKA (reference sequence). V gave up 3 bases and J gave up 4 bases, with 4 bases separating them. CDR3 length: 11 residues. CDR3 region: CSARENQPQHF. DNA of the CDR3: TGCAGTGCTAGGGAAAATCAGCCCCAGCATTTT.